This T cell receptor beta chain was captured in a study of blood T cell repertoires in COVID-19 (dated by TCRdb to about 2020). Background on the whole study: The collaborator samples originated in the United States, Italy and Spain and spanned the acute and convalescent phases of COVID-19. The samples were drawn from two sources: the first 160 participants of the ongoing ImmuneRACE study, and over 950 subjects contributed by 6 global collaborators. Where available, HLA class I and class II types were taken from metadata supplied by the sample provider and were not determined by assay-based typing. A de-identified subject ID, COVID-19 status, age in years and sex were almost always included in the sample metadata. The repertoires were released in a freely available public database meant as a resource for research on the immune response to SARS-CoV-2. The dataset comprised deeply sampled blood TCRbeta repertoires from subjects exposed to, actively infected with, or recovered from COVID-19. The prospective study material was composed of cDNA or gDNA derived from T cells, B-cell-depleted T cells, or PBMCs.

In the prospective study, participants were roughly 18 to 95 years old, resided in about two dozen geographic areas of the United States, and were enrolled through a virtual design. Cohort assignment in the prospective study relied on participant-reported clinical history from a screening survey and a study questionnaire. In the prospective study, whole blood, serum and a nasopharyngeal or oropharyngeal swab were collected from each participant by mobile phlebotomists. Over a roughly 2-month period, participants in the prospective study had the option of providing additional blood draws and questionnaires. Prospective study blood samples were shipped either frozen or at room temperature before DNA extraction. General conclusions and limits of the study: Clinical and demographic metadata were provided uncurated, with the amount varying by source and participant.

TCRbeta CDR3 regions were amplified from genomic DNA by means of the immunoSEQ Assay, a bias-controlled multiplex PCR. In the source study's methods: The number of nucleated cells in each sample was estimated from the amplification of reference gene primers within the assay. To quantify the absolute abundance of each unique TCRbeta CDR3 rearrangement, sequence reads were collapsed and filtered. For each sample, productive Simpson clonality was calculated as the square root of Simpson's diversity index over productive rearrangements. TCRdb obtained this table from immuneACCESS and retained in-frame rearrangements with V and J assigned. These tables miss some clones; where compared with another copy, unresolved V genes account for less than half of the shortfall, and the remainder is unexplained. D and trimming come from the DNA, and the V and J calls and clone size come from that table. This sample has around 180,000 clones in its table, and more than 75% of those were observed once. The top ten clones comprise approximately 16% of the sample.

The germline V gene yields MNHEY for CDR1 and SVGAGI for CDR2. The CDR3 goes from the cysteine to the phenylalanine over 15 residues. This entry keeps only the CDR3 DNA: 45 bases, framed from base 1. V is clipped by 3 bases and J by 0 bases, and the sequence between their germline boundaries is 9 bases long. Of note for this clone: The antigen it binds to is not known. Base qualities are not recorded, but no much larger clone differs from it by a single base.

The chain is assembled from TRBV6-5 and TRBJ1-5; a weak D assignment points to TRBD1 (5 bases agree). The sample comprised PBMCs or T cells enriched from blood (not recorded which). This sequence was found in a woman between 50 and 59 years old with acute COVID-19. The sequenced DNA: TGTGCCAGCAGTTATACCAGGGATAGCAATCAGCCCCAGCATTTT. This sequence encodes CASSYTRDSNQPQHF.